This entry features one T cell receptor beta chain sequence. Antigen: not known. These data belong to a study of T cell repertoires in cytomegalovirus infection. In the study overall: In the study, CMV epitopes included recently identified HLA-C-restricted and well-studied HLA-B-restricted ones. Public signatures in TCR beta pointed to CMV infection and matching HLA type.

The CDR3 spans 14 residues. Trimming took off 1 base at V and 5 bases at J, with 8 bases between the two ends. Germline values: CDR1 SEHNR, CDR2 FQNEAQ (reference sequence). TCRdb passed the reads through MiXCR, listing each CDR3 protein once. Among around 710,000 distinct CDR3 sequences, roughly 28% were seen once, and the ten largest hold under 15%. Study observations and caveats: It was HLA-C-restricted CMV-specific TCR beta clonotypes that dominated the response ex vivo. The cumulative frequency of public TCR beta families identified carriers of CMV plus the relevant HLA.

The V gene is TRBV7-9, the J gene TRBJ1-4; D unresolved. Sequenced material: cultured CD8+ T cells from PBMCs, taken from culture after CMV antigen stimulation. The sequence came from a human donor in good health (CMV status not recorded). Some clones in this sample may be carry-over from other donors' samples. This CDR3 is CASSLVTANEKLFF. The CDR3 DNA reads TGTGCCAGCAGCTTAGTAACAGCAAATGAAAAACTGTTTTTT. Looking up the rest from reference TRBV7-9 and TRBJ1-4 gives the full variable domain: DTGVSQNPRHKITKRGQNVTFRCDPISEHNRLYWYRQTLGQGPEFLTYFQNEAQLEKSRLLSDRFSAERPKGSFSTLEIQRTEQGDSAMYLCASSLVTANEKLFFGSGTQLSVL.